This T cell receptor beta chain was sequenced during a study of cytomegalovirus exposure and HLA in healthy donors. The donors were healthy bone marrow donors. 60 Vbeta and 13 Jbeta primers were used in PCR. TCRdb's table, derived via immunoSEQ multiplex PCR, lists solely in-frame clones and lacks some. The sample lists about 130,000 clones, 65% to 90% seen once, with about 2.5% in the top ten. This CDR3 contains 16 residues. The ends lost 0 bases at V and 0 bases at J; junction bases unmatched: 4. CDR1 LNHDA and CDR2 SQIVND come from the germline V gene (reference sequence). The receptor comes from a man over 45 in good health and CMV-seronegative. Sequenced material: PBMCs. The chain has TRBV19 and TRBJ2-7; 8 nucleotides match TRBD1. The CDR3 DNA is TGTGCCAGTAGTATAGATCCGACAGGGGCCTCCTACGAGCAGTACTTC. This codes for CASSIDPTGASYEQYF.